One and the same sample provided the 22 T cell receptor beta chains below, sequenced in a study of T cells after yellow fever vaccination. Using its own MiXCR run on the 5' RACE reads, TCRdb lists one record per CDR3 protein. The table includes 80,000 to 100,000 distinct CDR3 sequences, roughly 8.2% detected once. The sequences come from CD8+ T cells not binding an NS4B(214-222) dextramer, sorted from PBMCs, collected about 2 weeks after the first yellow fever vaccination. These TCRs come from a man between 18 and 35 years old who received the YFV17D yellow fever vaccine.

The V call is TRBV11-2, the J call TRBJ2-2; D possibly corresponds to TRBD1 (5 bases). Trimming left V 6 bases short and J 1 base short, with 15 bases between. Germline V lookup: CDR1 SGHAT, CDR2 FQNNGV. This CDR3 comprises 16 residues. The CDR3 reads CASRRTITGNTGELFF. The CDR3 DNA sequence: TGTGCCAGCAGGCGAACTATCACAGGGAACACCGGGGAGCTGTTTTTT.

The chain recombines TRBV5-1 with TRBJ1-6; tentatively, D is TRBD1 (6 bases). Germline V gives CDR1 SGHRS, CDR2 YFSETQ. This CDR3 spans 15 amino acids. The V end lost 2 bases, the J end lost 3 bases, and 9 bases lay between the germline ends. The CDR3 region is CASSLQQGYNSPLHF. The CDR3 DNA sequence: TGCGCCAGCAGCTTACAACAGGGCTATAATTCACCCCTCCACTTT.

CDR3 sequence (DNA): TGTGCCAGCAGCTCCCGACAGGGCGGGGATGGCTACACCTTC. Its translation is CASSSRQGGDGYTF. This sequence joins TRBV11-1 and TRBJ1-2, with 7 bases identical to TRBD1. Unmatched junction bases numbered 8, after V lost 4 bases and J lost 6 bases. CDR1 SGHAT and CDR2 FQDESV come from the germline V gene (reference sequence). The CDR3 length is 14 residues. Together with reference TRBV11-1 and TRBJ1-2, the CDR3 gives the full variable domain: EAEVAQSPRYKITEKSQAVAFWCDPISGHATLYWYRQILGQGPELLVQFQDESVVDDSQLPKDRFSAERLKGVDSTLKIQPAELGDSAMYLCASSSRQGGDGYTFGSGTRLTVV.

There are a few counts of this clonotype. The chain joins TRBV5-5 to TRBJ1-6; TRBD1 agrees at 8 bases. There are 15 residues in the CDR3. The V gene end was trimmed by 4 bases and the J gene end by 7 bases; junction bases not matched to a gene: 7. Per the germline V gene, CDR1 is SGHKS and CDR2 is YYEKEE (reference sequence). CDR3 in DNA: TGTGCCAGCAGCGTGACAGGGGCGTGGAATTCACCCCTCCACTTT. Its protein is CASSVTGAWNSPLHF.

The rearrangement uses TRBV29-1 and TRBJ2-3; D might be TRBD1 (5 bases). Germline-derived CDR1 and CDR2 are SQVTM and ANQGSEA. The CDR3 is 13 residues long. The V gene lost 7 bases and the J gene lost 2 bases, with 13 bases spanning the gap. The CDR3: CSGDAGITDTQYF. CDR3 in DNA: TGCAGCGGGGATGCAGGGATCACAGATACGCAGTATTTT.

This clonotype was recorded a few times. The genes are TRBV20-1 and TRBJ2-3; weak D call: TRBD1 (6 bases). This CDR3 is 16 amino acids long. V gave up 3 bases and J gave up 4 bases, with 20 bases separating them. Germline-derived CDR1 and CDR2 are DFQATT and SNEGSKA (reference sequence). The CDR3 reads CSARRQVLLGPDTQYF. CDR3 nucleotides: TGCAGTGCTAGGAGACAGGTCCTCTTGGGCCCAGATACGCAGTATTTT.

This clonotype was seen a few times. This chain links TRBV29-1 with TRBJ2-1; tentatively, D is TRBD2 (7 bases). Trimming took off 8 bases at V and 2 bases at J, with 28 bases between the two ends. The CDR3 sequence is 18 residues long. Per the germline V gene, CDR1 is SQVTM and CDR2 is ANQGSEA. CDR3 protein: CSLAGGQRSGATYNEQFF. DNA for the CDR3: TGCAGCCTTGCAGGAGGACAGAGGAGCGGGGCGACCTACAATGAGCAGTTCTTC.

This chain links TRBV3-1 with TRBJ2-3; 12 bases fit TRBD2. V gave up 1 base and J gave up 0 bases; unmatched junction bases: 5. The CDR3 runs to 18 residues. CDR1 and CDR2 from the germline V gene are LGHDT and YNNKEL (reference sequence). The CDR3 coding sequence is TGTGCCAGCAGCCAAGGACTAGCGGGGGTTACTAGCACAGATACGCAGTATTTT. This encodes CASSQGLAGVTSTDTQYF.

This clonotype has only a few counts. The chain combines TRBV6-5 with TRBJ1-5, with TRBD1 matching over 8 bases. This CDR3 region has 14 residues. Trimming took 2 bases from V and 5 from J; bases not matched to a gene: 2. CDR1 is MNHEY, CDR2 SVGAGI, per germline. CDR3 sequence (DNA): TGTGCCAGCAGTTACGGCAGGGGGCATCAGCCCCAGCATTTT. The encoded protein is CASSYGRGHQPQHF.

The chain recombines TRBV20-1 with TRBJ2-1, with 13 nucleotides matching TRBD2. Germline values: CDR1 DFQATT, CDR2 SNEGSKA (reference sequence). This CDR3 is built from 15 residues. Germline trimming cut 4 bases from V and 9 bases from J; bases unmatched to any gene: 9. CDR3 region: CSATDGTSGVGEQFF. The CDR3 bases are TGCAGTGCTACAGACGGGACTAGCGGGGTGGGTGAGCAGTTCTTC.

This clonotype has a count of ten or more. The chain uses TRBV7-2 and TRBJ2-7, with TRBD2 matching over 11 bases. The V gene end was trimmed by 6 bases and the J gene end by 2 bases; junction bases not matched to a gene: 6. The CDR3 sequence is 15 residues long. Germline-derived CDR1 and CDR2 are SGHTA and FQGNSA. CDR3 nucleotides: TGTGCCAGCAGTATTCTAGCGGGGGGAACCTACGAGCAGTACGTC. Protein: CASSILAGGTYEQYV.

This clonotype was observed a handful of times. The CDR3 DNA is TGTGCCAGCAGTTCGGGACAGGGGGCGGGTGGCTACACCTTC. It encodes CASSSGQGAGGYTF. This chain joins TRBV27 and TRBJ1-2, with 12 bases lining up with TRBD1. The trim removed 4 bases at V and 7 bases at J, leaving 4 bases unmatched. The CDR3 sequence is 14 residues long. From germline, CDR1 is MNHEY and CDR2 SMNVEV (reference sequence).

CDR3 sequence reads: CASRPIPGQGGNYGYTF. The CDR3 DNA follows: TGTGCAAGTCGCCCAATCCCGGGACAGGGCGGGAACTATGGCTACACCTTC. J is TRBJ1-2 and V is TRBV12-2; the table's D call of TRBD1 was not tested on the DNA. TRBV12-2 has pseudogene status. CDR3 size: 17 residues.

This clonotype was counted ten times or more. CDR3 protein: CASSEATGGQETQYF. The CDR3 nucleotides read TGTGCCAGCAGTGAAGCGACAGGGGGCCAAGAGACCCAGTACTTC. The chain uses TRBV6-1 and TRBJ2-5; TRBD1 matches at 9 bases. Germline values: CDR1 MNHNS, CDR2 SASEGT. The CDR3 extends over 15 amino acids. V lost 0 bases to trimming and J lost 1 base; unmatched junction nucleotides: 0.

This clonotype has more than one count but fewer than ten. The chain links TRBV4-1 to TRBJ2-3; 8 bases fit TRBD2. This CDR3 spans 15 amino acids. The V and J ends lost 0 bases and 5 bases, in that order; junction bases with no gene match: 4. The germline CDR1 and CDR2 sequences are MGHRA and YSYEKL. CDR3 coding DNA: TGCGCCAGCAGCCAAGAGGTAGCGGGGTTAGATACGCAGTATTTT. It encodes CASSQEVAGLDTQYF.

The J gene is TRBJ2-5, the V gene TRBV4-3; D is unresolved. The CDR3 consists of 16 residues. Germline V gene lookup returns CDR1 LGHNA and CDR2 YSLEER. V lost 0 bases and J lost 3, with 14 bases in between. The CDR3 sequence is CASSQDGLSGEETQYF. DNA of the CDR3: TGCGCCAGCAGCCAAGATGGGTTGTCCGGAGAAGAGACCCAGTACTTC.

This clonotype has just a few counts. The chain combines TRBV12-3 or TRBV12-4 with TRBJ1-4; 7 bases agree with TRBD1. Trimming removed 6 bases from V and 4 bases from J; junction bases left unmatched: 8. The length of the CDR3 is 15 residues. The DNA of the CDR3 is TGTGCCAGCAGCCACGGACAGGCTTATAATGAAAAACTGTTTTTT. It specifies CASSHGQAYNEKLFF.

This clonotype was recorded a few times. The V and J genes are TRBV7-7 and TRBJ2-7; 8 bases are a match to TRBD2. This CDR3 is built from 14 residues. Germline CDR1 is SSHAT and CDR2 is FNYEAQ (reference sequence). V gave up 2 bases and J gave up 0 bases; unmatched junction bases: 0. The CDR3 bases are TGTGCCAGCAGCTTACTAGCGGGCTCCTACGAGCAGTACTTC. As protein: CASSLLAGSYEQYF. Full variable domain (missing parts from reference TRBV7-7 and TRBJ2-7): GAGVSQSPRYKVTKRGQDVTLRCDPISSHATLYWYQQALGQGPEFLTYFNYEAQPDKSGLPSDRFSAERPEGSISTLTIQRTEQRDSAMYRCASSLLAGSYEQYFGPGTRLTVT.

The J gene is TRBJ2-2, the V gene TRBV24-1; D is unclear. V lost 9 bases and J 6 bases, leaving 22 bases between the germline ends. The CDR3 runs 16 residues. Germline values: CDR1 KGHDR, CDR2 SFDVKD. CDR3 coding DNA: TGTGCCACCTCCGGCGTGGGCGGCCCAAGGGCCGGGGAGCTGTTTTTT. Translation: CATSGVGGPRAGELFF.

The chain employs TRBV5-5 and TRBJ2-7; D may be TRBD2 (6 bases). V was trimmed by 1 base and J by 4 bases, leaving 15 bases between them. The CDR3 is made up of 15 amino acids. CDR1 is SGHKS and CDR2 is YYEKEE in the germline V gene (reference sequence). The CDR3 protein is CASSLPSGGGYEQYF. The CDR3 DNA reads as TGTGCCAGCAGCTTGCCTTCGGGCGGAGGGTACGAGCAGTACTTC.

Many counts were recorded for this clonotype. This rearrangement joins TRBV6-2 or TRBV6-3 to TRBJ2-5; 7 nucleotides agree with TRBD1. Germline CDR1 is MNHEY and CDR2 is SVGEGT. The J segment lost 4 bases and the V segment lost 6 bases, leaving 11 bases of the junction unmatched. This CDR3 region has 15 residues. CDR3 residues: CASSAPDRAGETQYF. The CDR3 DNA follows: TGTGCCAGCAGCGCCCCAGACAGGGCGGGAGAGACCCAGTACTTC.

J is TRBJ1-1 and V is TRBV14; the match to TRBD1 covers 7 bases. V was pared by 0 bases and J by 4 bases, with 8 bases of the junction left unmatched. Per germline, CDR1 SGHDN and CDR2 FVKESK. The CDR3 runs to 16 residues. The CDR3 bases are TGTGCCAGCAGCCAAGATGTAGTGGCAGGGGGCACTGAAGCTTTCTTT. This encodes CASSQDVVAGGTEAFF.